The 16 T cell receptor beta chains presented below share a single source sample, sequenced in a study of T-cell memory formation after mild COVID-19. TCRdb used MiXCR to reprocess the 5' RACE reads, holding one entry per CDR3 protein. Altogether about 320,000 distinct CDR3 sequences are present, roughly 13% being singletons, with the ten largest covering roughly 21%. The specimen sequenced was PBMCs or a T cell subset sorted from them (not recorded which). The receptors were gathered from a young man who had mild COVID-19 (a few samples of this study predate the infection). Cell type and time point are not known.

This clonotype has just a few counts. The chain links TRBV5-1 to TRBJ2-7; D is possibly TRBD1 (5 bases). The CDR3 runs 15 residues. Germline assignment: CDR1 SGHRS and CDR2 YFSETQ. V gave up 6 bases and J gave up 3 bases, with 19 bases separating them. The CDR3 is CASTFVDTTSYEQYF. In nucleotides, the CDR3 is TGCGCCAGCACCTTCGTGGACACGACGAGCTACGAGCAGTACTTC.

V gene TRBV7-2 combines with J gene TRBJ2-7; D tentatively fits TRBD1 or TRBD2 (5 bases each). The CDR3 is 13 residues long. Trimming removed 1 base at V and 9 bases at J, with 13 bases between. Looked up from germline, CDR1 is SGHTA and CDR2 is FQGNSA. The CDR3 reads CASSLVGDLGQYF. CDR3 bases: TGTGCCAGCAGCTTAGTGGGGGATCTCGGGCAGTACTTC.

The chain employs TRBV4-2 and TRBJ2-1; TRBD2 matches at 12 bases. The CDR3 has 19 residues. J was trimmed by 0 bases and V by 3 bases; bases with no gene match: 9. CDR1 and CDR2 (germline): LGHNA, YNFKEQ. The CDR3 DNA reads TGTGCCAGCAGCCAGATATGGACTAGCGGGGCGAGCTCCTACAATGAGCAGTTCTTC. This translates into CASSQIWTSGASSYNEQFF.

This clonotype was seen a handful of times. This chain connects TRBV5-1 to TRBJ2-1; 7 bases are a match to TRBD1. Germline V gene data show CDR1 as SGHRS and CDR2 as YFSETQ. V was pared by 0 bases and J by 8 bases, with 2 bases of the junction left unmatched. CDR3 length: 13 residues. CDR3 nucleotide sequence: TGCGCCAGCAGCTTGGCAGGGGGTTATGAGCAGTTCTTC. This sequence encodes CASSLAGGYEQFF.

This clonotype was counted many times. The gene calls are TRBV7-9 and TRBJ2-5; the D gene is possibly TRBD1 (6 bases). The ends were cut back, 6 bases at V and 3 bases at J, with 8 bases in the middle. The germline CDR1 and CDR2 sequences are SEHNR and FQNEAQ (reference sequence). The CDR3 length is 12 residues. CDR3 sequence (DNA): TGTGCCAGCAGGTGGACAGAAGAGACCCAGTACTTC. Translating it yields CASRWTEETQYF.

The rearrangement joins TRBV24-1 to TRBJ2-5; the D is unclear. V was pared by 0 bases and J by 5 bases, with 21 bases between. Germline CDR1 reads KGHDR; CDR2 reads SFDVKD. This CDR3 spans 18 amino acids. The CDR3 loop reads CATSDLPLWSGESETQYF. The DNA of the CDR3 is TGTGCCACCAGTGATTTGCCCCTGTGGAGTGGCGAGTCTGAGACCCAGTACTTC.

The sample holds a few counts of this clonotype. The V call is TRBV20-1, the J call TRBJ2-2; TRBD1 aligns across 8 bases. The CDR3 is made up of 15 amino acids. Losses at the gene ends were 2 bases for V and 4 bases for J; bases not matched to a gene: 6. The germline V gene encodes CDR1 DFQATT and CDR2 SNEGSKA (reference sequence). CDR3 residues: CSARSWTGSTGELFF. The CDR3 bases are TGCAGTGCTAGATCCTGGACAGGGAGCACCGGGGAGCTGTTTTTT.

There are a few counts of this clonotype. The chain links TRBV5-1 to TRBJ1-1, with D uncertain. Germline V gene sequence: CDR1 SGHRS, CDR2 YFSETQ. The V end was cut by 4 bases, the J end by 3 bases, with 10 bases between. The length of the CDR3 is 13 residues. This CDR3 is CASSKVVDTEAFF. The CDR3, as DNA: TGCGCCAGCAGCAAGGTCGTAGACACTGAAGCTTTCTTT.

This clonotype appeared many times. The chain employs TRBV5-1 and TRBJ1-2, with 8 bases aligning to TRBD1. Germline-derived CDR1 and CDR2 are SGHRS and YFSETQ. Trimming at V came to 1 base and at J to 6 bases, leaving 8 bases not matched to a gene. The CDR3 totals 15 residues. The CDR3 is CASSLSSGGYDGYTF. The CDR3 nucleotides read TGCGCCAGCAGCTTGTCGTCAGGGGGCTACGATGGCTACACCTTC.

The sample holds many counts of this clonotype. The chain combines TRBV7-6 with TRBJ2-2; D possibly corresponds to TRBD1 (5 bases). Per the germline V gene, CDR1 is SGHVS and CDR2 is FNYEAQ. Trimming took off 4 bases at V and 5 bases at J, with 20 bases between the two ends. The CDR3 loop spans 17 amino acids. CDR3 amino acids: CASSSPSRGPRTGELFF. The CDR3 coding sequence is TGTGCCAGCAGCTCCCCGTCTAGGGGCCCCAGGACCGGGGAGCTGTTTTTT.

The V and J genes are TRBV20-1 and TRBJ2-1; D is unresolved. V lost 6 bases and J 4 bases, leaving 19 bases between the germline ends. Germline CDR1 reads DFQATT; CDR2 reads SNEGSKA (reference sequence). The CDR3 has 15 residues. In DNA, the CDR3 is TGCAGTGCGCAAAGGGTAGGCGGTCCGTACAATGAGCAGTTCTTC. It translates to CSAQRVGGPYNEQFF.

This clonotype turned up a few times. The V call is TRBV7-2, the J call TRBJ2-1, with 14 bases identical to TRBD2. The V and J ends lost 4 bases and 9 bases, in that order; junction bases with no gene match: 5. The CDR3 contains 15 residues. Looked up from germline, CDR1 is SGHTA and CDR2 is FQGNSA. The CDR3 loop is CASSSRLAGGGEQFF. The CDR3 DNA sequence: TGTGCCAGCAGCTCCCGACTAGCGGGGGGGGGTGAGCAGTTCTTC.

This clonotype was detected a few times. This chain joins TRBV9 and TRBJ2-2; unclear D gene. The CDR3 is 13 residues long. Trimming removed 1 base at V and 0 bases at J, with 1 base between. CDR1 is SGDLS, CDR2 YYNGEE, per germline. CDR3 nucleotides: TGTGCCAGCAGCGTACCGAACACCGGGGAGCTGTTTTTT. Translation gives CASSVPNTGELFF.

The rearrangement links TRBV20-1 to TRBJ1-1; 7 bases map to TRBD1. The junction had 8 bases not matched to a gene; V was cut back by 0 bases and J by 4 bases. Germline V lookup: CDR1 DFQATT, CDR2 SNEGSKA (reference sequence). This CDR3 has 15 amino acids. In DNA form, the CDR3 reads TGCAGTGCTAGAGATAGAGAGAGGGGGCTCACTGAAGCTTTCTTT. The encoded protein is CSARDRERGLTEAFF.

The rearrangement links TRBV28 to TRBJ2-1, with 9 bases matching TRBD1. Per germline, CDR1 MDHEN and CDR2 SYDVKM. The V gene end was trimmed by 6 bases and the J gene end by 9 bases; junction bases not matched to a gene: 15. This CDR3 comprises 16 residues. The CDR3 spells CASRPLPGQGLGEQFF. The CDR3 DNA reads as TGTGCCAGCAGACCTCTGCCGGGACAGGGTCTGGGTGAGCAGTTCTTC.

This clonotype showed up just a few times. This sequence joins TRBV9 and TRBJ1-2; 7 nucleotides line up with TRBD1. The CDR3 has 14 residues. Trimming at V came to 4 bases and at J to 7 bases, leaving 10 bases not matched to a gene. Germline V gene data show CDR1 as SGDLS and CDR2 as YYNGEE. As DNA, the CDR3 is TGTGCCAGCAGCCCCTCGACAGGGATAGGTGGCTACACCTTC. Its protein is CASSPSTGIGGYTF.